One and the same sample provided the 29 T cell receptor beta chains below, sequenced in a study of shared clonotypes between healthy human individuals. Some clones are missing from TCRdb's copy, which holds only in-frame ones; the method was immunoSEQ multiplex PCR. The sample lists about 1.5 million clones; 98% were seen once. The sequenced sample was naive CD4+ T cells sorted from blood. Subset denoted: CD45RA+ positively selected. The source of these receptors is a young man in good health.

CDR3 in DNA: TGTGCCAGCAGCTTGTTCAGGGGCGGGGAGGCAGATACGCAGTATTTT. Amino acids: CASSLFRGGEADTQYF. The chain recombines TRBV5-6 with TRBJ2-3; D assignment may be TRBD1 or TRBD2 (6 bases each). The CDR3 sequence is 16 residues long. V lost 1 base to trimming and J lost 4 bases, with 16 bases between them. Germline V lookup: CDR1 SGHDT, CDR2 YYEEEE.

This chain connects TRBV7-9 to TRBJ2-5; 9 bases align to TRBD1. V lost 1 base and J lost 6; bases outside the gene matches: 3. CDR3 size: 14 residues. Germline V gene lookup returns CDR1 SEHNR and CDR2 FQNEAQ (reference sequence). The CDR3 DNA sequence: TGTGCCAGCAGCTTAGGGACAGGGGAGAAGACCCAGTACTTC. Translating it yields CASSLGTGEKTQYF.

J is TRBJ1-4 and V is TRBV6-1; D is perhaps TRBD1 (6 bases). Germline values: CDR1 MNHNS, CDR2 SASEGT. V was cut by 6 bases and J by 5 bases, with 16 bases left in between. The CDR3 spans 15 residues. The CDR3 sequence is CASRGKGVSNEKLFF. Written as DNA, the CDR3 is TGTGCCAGCAGGGGGAAGGGGGTATCGAATGAAAAACTGTTTTTT.

V is TRBV5-4 and J is TRBJ2-3, with 11 bases matching TRBD2. Germline CDR1 SGHNT, CDR2 YYREEE (reference sequence). V shed 0 bases and J 11 bases; nucleotides not matched to a gene: 8. This CDR3 is 15 amino acids long. CDR3 nucleotide sequence: TGTGCCAGCAGCTTGGAGACTAGCGGGAACAGAGGGCAGTATTTT. This gives the protein CASSLETSGNRGQYF. The complete variable domain, with remaining parts taken from reference TRBV5-4 and TRBJ2-3, reads ETGVTQSPTHLIKTRGQQVTLRCSSQSGHNTVSWYQQALGQGPQFIFQYYREEENGRGNFPPRFSGLQFPNYSSELNVNALELDDSALYLCASSLETSGNRGQYFGPGTRLTVL.

This clone occurred once. The chain employs TRBV5-1 and TRBJ2-5; D remains ambiguous. Trimming took 5 bases from V and 2 from J, leaving 7 bases between them. Germline values: CDR1 SGHRS, CDR2 YFSETQ. The CDR3 is 12 amino acids. CDR3 DNA: TGCGCCAGCAGGTTAGATCAAGAGACCCAGTACTTC. Residues: CASRLDQETQYF.

This sequence joins TRBV7-8 and TRBJ2-2; D not certain. The CDR3 contains 16 residues. V lost 2 bases and J 4 bases, leaving 14 bases between the germline ends. Germline CDR1 reads SGHVS; CDR2 reads FQNEAQ. CDR3 loop: CASSLILQALTGELFF. The CDR3 nucleotides read TGTGCCAGCAGCTTAATTTTGCAGGCTCTCACCGGGGAGCTGTTTTTT.

The J gene is TRBJ1-1, the V gene TRBV6-5; D remains unclear. The CDR3 is 14 amino acids. Looked up from germline, CDR1 is MNHEY and CDR2 is SVGAGI. The germline V and J ends were trimmed by 8 bases and 2 bases, with 15 bases remaining between them. The CDR3 sequence: CASSLDGYNTEAFF. The CDR3 nucleotides read TGTGCCAGCTCTTTGGATGGGTACAACACTGAAGCTTTCTTT.

This clone was recorded once. This chain uses TRBV5-1 with TRBJ2-7; D unresolved. CDR3 length equals 13 residues. The V end was cut by 4 bases, the J end by 5 bases, with 13 bases between. Germline CDR1 is SGHRS and CDR2 is YFSETQ. The CDR3 DNA is TGCGCCAGCAGCCCCAACGCCCAGAACGAGCAGTACTTC. It codes for CASSPNAQNEQYF.

This clone was observed once. The CDR3 is CASSRNTEAFF. Written as DNA, the CDR3 is TGTGCCAGTAGTAGGAACACTGAAGCTTTCTTT. The genes are TRBV19 and TRBJ1-1, with unresolved D. Deletions cut 4 bases from V and 1 base from J, with 1 base between. The V gene's germline CDR1 is LNHDA and CDR2 SQIVND (reference sequence). The CDR3 length is 11 residues.

V is TRBV5-1 and J is TRBJ1-4, with D maybe TRBD1 (6 bases). V lost 0 bases to trimming and J lost 2 bases, with 8 bases between them. CDR3 size: 15 residues. CDR1 and CDR2 (germline): SGHRS, YFSETQ. This chain's CDR3 is CASSLAQGTNEKLFF. The CDR3 DNA sequence: TGCGCCAGCAGCTTGGCCCAGGGGACTAATGAAAAACTGTTTTTT.

A remark on this clone: The same CDR3 can be traced to other DNA sequences in this sample. This CDR3 reads CASSPTSGYNEQFF. CDR3 sequence (DNA): TGTGCCAGCTCACCCACTAGCGGTTACAATGAGCAGTTCTTC. The genes are TRBV18 and TRBJ2-1; TRBD2 aligns across 8 bases. Germline-derived CDR1 and CDR2 are KGHSH and LQKENI. CDR3 length: 14 residues. The V and J ends lost 3 bases and 4 bases, in that order; junction bases with no gene match: 2.

The gene calls are TRBV7-8 and TRBJ1-5; possible D gene TRBD1, 5 bases. This CDR3 is built from 15 residues. V lost 5 bases, J lost 1 base, and 12 bases lay in between. Germline loops: CDR1 SGHVS, CDR2 FQNEAQ. CDR3 sequence: CASSTRGVSNQPQHF. Here the CDR3 DNA reads TGTGCCAGCAGCACGCGGGGCGTCAGCAATCAGCCCCAGCATTTT. Based on the CDR3 plus reference TRBV7-8 and TRBJ1-5, the full variable domain is GAGVSQSPRYKVAKRGQDVALRCDPISGHVSLFWYQQALGQGPEFLTYFQNEAQLDKSGLPSDRFFAERPEGSVSTLKIQRTQQEDSAVYLCASSTRGVSNQPQHFGDGTRLSIL.

This clone was recorded once. The chain combines TRBV5-1 with TRBJ2-7; 8 positions agree with TRBD1. V was pared by 1 base and J by 0 bases, with 6 bases of the junction left unmatched. The CDR3 totals 16 residues. Germline V gene lookup returns CDR1 SGHRS and CDR2 YFSETQ. The CDR3 DNA is TGCGCCAGCAGCTTGTCCCAGGGGGCGAGCTCCTACGAGCAGTACTTC. This encodes CASSLSQGASSYEQYF.

This rearrangement joins TRBV6-4 to TRBJ2-7; 9 nucleotides align to TRBD2. Germline V lookup: CDR1 MRHNA, CDR2 SNTAGT. After removal of 10 bases from V and 3 bases from J, the junction contained 13 bases not matched to a gene. This CDR3 comprises 15 residues. The CDR3 nucleotides read TGTGCCACCCCCCGGAGACTAGCGGCTCTCTACGAGCAGTACTTC. It translates to CATPRRLAALYEQYF.

This chain uses TRBV20-1 with TRBJ1-6; no reliable D call. Germline values: CDR1 DFQATT, CDR2 SNEGSKA (reference sequence). V was trimmed by 7 bases and J by 10 bases, leaving 5 bases between them. The length of the CDR3 is 9 residues. In nucleotides, the CDR3 is TGCAGTGGTGGATCACCCCTCCACTTT. This encodes CSGGSPLHF.

The chain uses TRBV7-3 and TRBJ2-3; D unclear. CDR1 and CDR2 (germline): SGHTA, FQGTGA. V lost 4 bases to trimming and J lost 4 bases, with 9 bases between them. This CDR3 region has 13 residues. The CDR3 loop reads CASSSIESDTQYF. The CDR3 region has the DNA TGTGCCAGCAGCTCAATAGAGTCAGATACGCAGTATTTT. Variable domain in full (rest from reference TRBV7-3 and TRBJ2-3): GAGVSQTPSNKVTEKGKYVELRCDPISGHTALYWYRQSLGQGPEFLIYFQGTGAADDSGLPNDRFFAVRPEGSVSTLKIQRTERGDSAVYLCASSSIESDTQYFGPGTRLTVL.

This clone occurred once. This chain links TRBV7-7 with TRBJ2-6; D might be TRBD2 (5 bases). In germline, CDR1 is SSHAT, CDR2 FNYEAQ (reference sequence). CDR3 length equals 16 residues. V shed 3 bases and J shed 3 bases, with 12 bases lying between them. In DNA, the CDR3 is TGTGCCAGCAGCTTGGGAGAAGGATTTGGGGCCAACGTCCTGACTTTC. Amino acid sequence: CASSLGEGFGANVLTF. The full variable domain, completed using reference TRBV7-7 and TRBJ2-6, is GAGVSQSPRYKVTKRGQDVTLRCDPISSHATLYWYQQALGQGPEFLTYFNYEAQPDKSGLPSDRFSAERPEGSISTLTIQRTEQRDSAMYRCASSLGEGFGANVLTFGAGSRLTVL.

This chain links TRBV5-1 with TRBJ1-2; the D is unclear. This CDR3 is built from 15 residues. Germline loops: CDR1 SGHRS, CDR2 YFSETQ. Trimming shortened V by 0 bases and J by 3 bases, and 12 bases separated the two germline ends. The CDR3 coding sequence is TGCGCCAGCAGCTTGGTCCGGGGATTTGACTATGGCTACACCTTC. Translation: CASSLVRGFDYGYTF.

Worth noting for this clone: Relative to the germline gene, one junction end is altered; a read error may explain this. The CDR3 DNA is TGTGCTAGCAGCTTGAGTCAGGCCAGCTCCTACAATGAGCAGTTCTTC. It translates to CASSLSQASSYNEQFF. V is TRBV7-7 and J is TRBJ2-1; D remains ambiguous. CDR1 SSHAT and CDR2 FNYEAQ come from the germline V gene (reference sequence). The CDR3 contains 16 residues.

The sample holds one count of this clone. The chain recombines TRBV29-1 with TRBJ1-4, with no clear D. Germline V gives CDR1 SQVTM, CDR2 ANQGSEA. V was shortened by 7 bases and J by 5 bases, with 14 bases between the two germline ends. The CDR3 contains 13 residues. The CDR3 sequence: CSAWTRENEKLFF. The CDR3 DNA reads TGCAGCGCTTGGACGCGAGAGAATGAAAAACTGTTTTTT.

Of note for this clone: Other DNA sequences from this sample encode an identical CDR3 as well. The rearrangement links TRBV9 to TRBJ2-3; D ambiguous. CDR3 length: 14 amino acids. V lost 4 bases to trimming and J lost 0 bases, with 9 bases between them. Germline CDR1 SGDLS, CDR2 YYNGEE. The CDR3 DNA reads TGTGCCAGCAGCCTCTCAGGCAGCACAGATACGCAGTATTTT. Amino acids: CASSLSGSTDTQYF.

The chain couples TRBV11-3 to TRBJ2-3; 12 positions agree with TRBD2. CDR1 is SGHNT, CDR2 YENEEA, per germline. V trimming: 4 bases; J trimming: 4 bases; junction bases outside the gene matches: 9. This CDR3 region has 17 residues. This chain's CDR3 is CASSSWTSGKEADTQYF. Here the CDR3 DNA reads TGTGCCAGCAGCTCCTGGACTAGCGGGAAGGAAGCAGATACGCAGTATTTT.

With respect to this clone: This same CDR3 is encoded by further DNA sequences in the sample. This chain uses TRBV5-1 with TRBJ2-7; no clear D. The CDR3 is 11 residues long. The germline V gene encodes CDR1 SGHRS and CDR2 YFSETQ. V lost 7 bases, J lost 0 bases, and 5 bases lay in between. CDR3 amino acids: CASASSYEQYF. CDR3 nucleotide sequence: TGCGCCAGCGCGAGCTCCTACGAGCAGTACTTC.

The J gene is TRBJ2-7, the V gene TRBV5-4; 8 bases map to TRBD2. This CDR3 spans 16 amino acids. The germline CDR1 and CDR2 sequences are SGHNT and YYREEE (reference sequence). V lost 4 bases, J lost 3 bases, and 12 bases stayed unmatched. CDR3 sequence: CASSPSSAGGIYEQYF. CDR3 DNA sequence: TGTGCCAGCAGCCCCTCGTCGGCGGGGGGAATCTACGAGCAGTACTTC. The complete variable domain, with remaining parts taken from reference TRBV5-4 and TRBJ2-7, reads ETGVTQSPTHLIKTRGQQVTLRCSSQSGHNTVSWYQQALGQGPQFIFQYYREEENGRGNFPPRFSGLQFPNYSSELNVNALELDDSALYLCASSPSSAGGIYEQYFGPGTRLTVT.

The DNA for the CDR3 is TGCGCCAGCAGCTTTCAGGGGATGGAGACCCAGTACTTC. Translation: CASSFQGMETQYF. V usage is TRBV5-1 and J usage is TRBJ2-5; a possible D gene is TRBD1 (6 bases). Deletions cut 2 bases from V and 5 bases from J, with 10 bases between. Germline V gene data show CDR1 as SGHRS and CDR2 as YFSETQ. The CDR3 covers 13 residues.

This chain's CDR3 is CASSKVPEQGRETQYF. The CDR3 DNA follows: TGTGCCAGCAGCAAAGTTCCTGAACAGGGGAGAGAGACCCAGTACTTC. The rearrangement links TRBV21-1 to TRBJ2-5; TRBD1 was called by the table and not checked on the DNA. TRBV21-1 is noted as a pseudogene. The CDR3 is 16 amino acids.

This chain links TRBV9 with TRBJ2-3; 8 nucleotides align to TRBD2. The CDR3 has 14 amino acids. CDR1 is SGDLS, CDR2 YYNGEE, per germline. V lost 4 bases, J lost 6 bases, and 7 bases stayed unmatched. The CDR3 region has the DNA TGTGCCAGCAGCCCGGGACTAGGGGGGGATACGCAGTATTTT. Translation gives CASSPGLGGDTQYF.

The V gene is TRBV2, the J gene TRBJ2-2, with D perhaps being TRBD1 or TRBD2 (6 bases each). Germline V CDR1 and CDR2: SNHLY, FYNNEI. Trimming removed 10 bases from V and 4 bases from J, with 16 bases in between. The CDR3 runs to 14 residues. The CDR3 sequence: CAIRGAGATGELFF. The CDR3 nucleotides read TGTGCCATTAGGGGGGCAGGGGCCACCGGGGAGCTGTTTTTT.

Here the CDR3 DNA reads TGTGCCAGTAGCCCTAGGGTCGGGACAGCGAACACTGAAGCTTTCTTT. Protein: CASSPRVGTANTEAFF. The rearrangement links TRBV19 to TRBJ1-1; 7 nucleotides align to TRBD1. In germline, CDR1 is LNHDA, CDR2 SQIVND (reference sequence). The CDR3 is 16 amino acids. V trimming: 6 bases; J trimming: 1 base; junction bases outside the gene matches: 11. The variable domain in full, with the rest retrieved from reference TRBV19 and TRBJ1-1, is DGGITQSPKYLFRKEGQNVTLSCEQNLNHDAMYWYRQDPGQGLRLIYYSQIVNDFQKGDIAEGYSVSREKKESFPLTVTSAQKNPTAFYLCASSPRVGTANTEAFFGQGTRLTVV.